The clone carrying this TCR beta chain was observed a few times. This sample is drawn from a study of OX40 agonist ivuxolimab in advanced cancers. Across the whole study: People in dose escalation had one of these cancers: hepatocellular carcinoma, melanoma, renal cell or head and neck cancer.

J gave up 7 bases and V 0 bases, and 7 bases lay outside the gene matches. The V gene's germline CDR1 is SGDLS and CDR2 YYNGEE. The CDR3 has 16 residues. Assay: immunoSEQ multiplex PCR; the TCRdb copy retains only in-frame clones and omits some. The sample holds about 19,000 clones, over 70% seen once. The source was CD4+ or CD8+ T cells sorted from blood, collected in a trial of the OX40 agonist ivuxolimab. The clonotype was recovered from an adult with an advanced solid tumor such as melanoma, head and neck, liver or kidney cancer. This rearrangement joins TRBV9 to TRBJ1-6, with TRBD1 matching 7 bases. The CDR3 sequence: CASSVGPGQSNSPLHF. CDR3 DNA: TGTGCCAGCAGCGTAGGCCCGGGACAGTCCAATTCACCCCTCCACTTT.